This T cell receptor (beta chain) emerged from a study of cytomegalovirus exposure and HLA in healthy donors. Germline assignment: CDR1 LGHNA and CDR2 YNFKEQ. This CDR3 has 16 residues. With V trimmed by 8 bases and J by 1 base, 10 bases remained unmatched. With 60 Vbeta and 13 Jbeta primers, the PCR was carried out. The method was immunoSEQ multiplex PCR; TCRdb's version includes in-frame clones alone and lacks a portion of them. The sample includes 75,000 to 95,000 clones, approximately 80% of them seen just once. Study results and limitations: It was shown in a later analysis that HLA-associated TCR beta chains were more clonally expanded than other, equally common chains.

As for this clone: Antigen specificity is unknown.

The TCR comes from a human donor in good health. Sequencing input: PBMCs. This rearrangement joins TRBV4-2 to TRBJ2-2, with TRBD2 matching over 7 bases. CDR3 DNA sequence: TGTGCCAGCCAGGGAGGGGTCCTCGGGAACACCGGGGAGCTGTTTTTT. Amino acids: CASQGGVLGNTGELFF.